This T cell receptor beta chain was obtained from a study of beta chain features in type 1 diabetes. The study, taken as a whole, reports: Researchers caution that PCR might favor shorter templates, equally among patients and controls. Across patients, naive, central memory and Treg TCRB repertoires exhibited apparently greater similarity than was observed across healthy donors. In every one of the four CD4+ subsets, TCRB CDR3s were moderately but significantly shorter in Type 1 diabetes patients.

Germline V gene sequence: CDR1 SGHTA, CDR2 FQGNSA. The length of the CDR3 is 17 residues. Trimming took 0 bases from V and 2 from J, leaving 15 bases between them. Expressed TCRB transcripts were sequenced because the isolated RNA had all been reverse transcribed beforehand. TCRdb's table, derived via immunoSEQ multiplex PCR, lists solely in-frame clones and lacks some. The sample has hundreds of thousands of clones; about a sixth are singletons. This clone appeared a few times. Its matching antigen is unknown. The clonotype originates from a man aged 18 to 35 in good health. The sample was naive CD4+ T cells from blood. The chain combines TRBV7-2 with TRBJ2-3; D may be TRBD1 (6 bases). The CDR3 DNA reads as TGTGCCAGCAGCTTAGCGGGGGCTAACCCCACCACAGATACGCAGTATTTT. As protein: CASSLAGANPTTDTQYF.